This T cell receptor beta chain was recorded in a study of radiation and T cells in renal cell carcinoma (TCRdb year 2020). Describing the broader study: A total of around 53 samples underwent TCR beta sequencing, made up of roughly 26 tumors and about 27 peripheral blood samples. The final blood draw took place at 4 weeks after radiation, the same time as nephrectomy. Across all 50 or so samples, 3.8 million or so unique CDR3 nucleotide sequences encoding over 2.5 million unique CDR3 amino acid sequences were identified.

The time point label, read with the paper, signifies: blood 4 weeks post-SBRT, at nephrectomy. The treatment or condition label for this specimen denotes: 15 Gy SBRT to primary tumor, nephrectomy 4 weeks later. The samples were obtained from a clinical trial, where primary renal cell carcinomas were treated with 15 Gy stereotactic body radiation therapy and then removed by nephrectomy 4 weeks afterward. To track tumor-enriched clonotypes, serial peripheral blood was sampled from radiation-treated patients at baseline and at 2 weeks and 4 weeks after SBRT. All patients had renal cell carcinoma with clear cell pathology. Genomic DNA for TCR sequencing was prepared using the QIAamp DNA Blood Mini Kit (Qiagen). The analyses included only samples that passed all quality control checks. Measured from the cysteine to the phenylalanine, the CDR3 is 13 residues long. Of all the DNA, just the CDR3 is kept, 39 bases in frame from base 1. V lost 8 bases and J lost 5 bases; the stretch between them is 13 bases long. Looking up the germline V gene (reference sequence) yields CDR1 LNHNV and CDR2 YYDKDF.

The immunoSEQ kit was used, according to the manufacturer's recommendations, to generate TCR beta libraries from genomic DNA. For library preparation, a first multiplex PCR was performed with proprietary primers, followed by a second PCR in which unique barcodes were added, and bead cleanups were performed after each round. Each sample batch included a kit-provided positive control reaction and a negative control reaction. The final libraries were assessed on an Agilent 4200 TapeStation D1000 ScreenTape, pooled by volume, and quantified by qPCR. Sequencing was performed on an Illumina NextSeq500 using a MidOutput 150-cycle cartridge, with 156 Read1 cycles, 15 Index1 cycles, and the kit custom primers. The pooled library was loaded at roughly 0.93 pM, with a roughly 20% PhiX control spiked in. As for the authors' bioinformatics: The vendor-processed data were analyzed in R, and a clonotype was defined as all T cells that share the same CDR3 nucleotide sequence. For clone abundance analyses, frequencies were normalized to the 10,000 most abundant clones per sample. Public T cell clones, which averaged fewer than five per sample, were excluded before analysis. A difference in abundance of at least 32-fold between compartments was used to define tumor-enriched and baseline blood-enriched clonotypes. A beta-binomial differential abundance model was applied to find clonotypes that expanded or contracted between blood time points. Tumor-blood repertoire similarity was measured with the Baroni-Urbani and Buser coefficient, and group comparisons used two-tailed Wilcoxon tests in R. In TCRdb, the immuneACCESS table is reduced to in-frame sequences with V and J assigned. These tables do not hold every clone; where another copy was compared, an unresolved V gene accounts for under half, and the others remain unexplained. The V and J calls and clone size were taken over from that table, and D and trimming were inferred from the DNA. This sample has just under 150,000 clones in its table, and less than 90% of those were observed once. Roughly 17% of the sample rests with the top ten.

Note on this clone: Its antigen remains undetermined. It has no much larger one-base neighbor in the sample; base qualities were not kept.

Broader findings and caveats from the paper: The single-armed trial design could not address effects of radiation dose or scheduling on the TCR repertoire. Blood repertoire dynamics were not followed beyond 4 weeks after treatment. Because no pretreatment tumor biopsies were available, whether clonotypes were present in the tumor at baseline could not be determined. Top tumor clonotypes rose in blood from baseline to 2 weeks post-radiation, then contracted by 4 weeks, suggesting transient expansion of tumor-resident clones.

The TCR sequence derives from a woman in her fifties or sixties with renal cell carcinoma. Sequences were derived from blood, sampled from a patient whose treatment included radiotherapy and nephrectomy. This sequence uses TRBV15 and TRBJ2-1; a confident D gene designation cannot be given. Here the CDR3 is given as CATRLLSDNEQFF. The DNA is TGTGCCACCCGACTCCTATCTGACAATGAGCAGTTCTTC.